These 10 T cell receptor beta chains came from one sample sequenced in a study of T-cell reconstitution after alpha-beta-depleted transplantation in children. Construction of the TCRbeta library involved unique molecular identifiers. In TCRdb, the PCR reads were re-called with MiXCR into one record per CDR3 protein. The data hold around 400,000 distinct CDR3 sequences, with around 20% observed a single time. This specimen consisted of PBMCs from the stem cell graft donor, obtained from the stem cell graft. These receptors originate from a human donor who donated a stem cell graft to a child with acute myeloid leukemia.

This clonotype came up a few times. The rearrangement joins TRBV19 to TRBJ2-5; D unresolved. CDR1 LNHDA and CDR2 SQIVND come from the germline V gene (reference sequence). This CDR3 comprises 14 residues. Trimming pared 3 bases from V and 6 bases from J, leaving 14 bases between. In DNA form, the CDR3 reads TGTGCCAGTAGTATGCAAGGGAAAGGTCAGACCCAGTACTTC. This encodes CASSMQGKGQTQYF.

This clonotype occurred many times. This chain links TRBV28 with TRBJ1-4, with D possibly matching TRBD1 (5 bases). CDR3 length equals 15 residues. Trimming stripped 4 bases from V and 0 bases from J, with 9 bases between. Looked up from germline, CDR1 is MDHEN and CDR2 is SYDVKM. The CDR3 loop reads CASSSMGATNEKLFF. The CDR3 DNA follows: TGTGCCAGCAGTTCTATGGGGGCAACTAATGAAAAACTGTTTTTT.

This clonotype was detected many times. The chain uses TRBV12-3 or TRBV12-4 and TRBJ2-1; a possible D gene is TRBD2 (6 bases). The germline V and J ends were trimmed by 2 bases and 13 bases, with 9 bases remaining between them. The CDR3 totals 11 residues. Written as DNA, the CDR3 is TGTGCCAGCAGTTTAAGGGCGGGACAGTTCTTC. Its protein product is CASSLRAGQFF.

The chain links TRBV5-1 to TRBJ2-7; D is unclear. This CDR3 spans 13 amino acids. V lost 4 bases and J lost 3, with 11 bases in between. Germline CDR1 reads SGHRS; CDR2 reads YFSETQ. Here the CDR3 DNA reads TGCGCCAGCAGCCGATTGGGGATCTACGAGCAGTACTTC. Its protein is CASSRLGIYEQYF.

This sequence joins TRBV15 and TRBJ2-2; no definite D call. V gave up 1 base and J gave up 2 bases, with 8 bases separating them. Germline V gene sequence: CDR1 LNHNV, CDR2 YYDKDF (reference sequence). The CDR3 covers 15 residues. Here the CDR3 reads CATSRGPTNTGELFF. In nucleotides, the CDR3 is TGTGCCACCAGCAGAGGCCCCACCAACACCGGGGAGCTGTTTTTT. The full variable domain, completed using reference TRBV15 and TRBJ2-2, is DAMVIQNPRYQVTQFGKPVTLSCSQTLNHNVMYWYQQKSSQAPKLLFHYYDKDFNNEADTPDNFQSRRPNTSFCFLDIRSPGLGDTAMYLCATSRGPTNTGELFFGEGSRLTVL.

In its sample, this clonotype was seen a few times. The chain carries TRBV12-3 or TRBV12-4 and TRBJ1-5; D is unresolved. The CDR3 covers 13 residues. The V end lost 5 bases, the J end lost 5 bases, and 10 bases lay between the germline ends. CDR3 sequence reads: CASSQQQHQPQHF. For the CDR3, the DNA is TGTGCCAGCAGTCAACAGCAACATCAGCCCCAGCATTTT.

CDR3 in amino acids: CASNRLTGATEAFF. Here the CDR3 DNA reads TGTGCCAGCAACCGCCTCACAGGGGCCACTGAAGCTTTCTTT. The V call is TRBV28, the J call TRBJ1-1, with TRBD1 identical over 7 bases. The CDR3 totals 14 residues. In germline, CDR1 is MDHEN, CDR2 SYDVKM. V lost 7 bases and J lost 4; bases outside the gene matches: 9.

The chain employs TRBV12-3 or TRBV12-4 and TRBJ2-2; D is possibly TRBD1 (6 bases). Trimming removed 7 bases from V and 7 bases from J, with 13 bases in between. The CDR3 covers 13 residues. The CDR3 here is CASNSLGGGELFF. CDR3 in DNA: TGTGCCAGCAATTCCCTAGGGGGCGGGGAGCTGTTTTTT.

J is TRBJ2-5 and V is TRBV6-5; 10 nucleotides agree with TRBD1. The germline V gene encodes CDR1 MNHEY and CDR2 SVGAGI. With 0 bases clipped from V and 5 bases from J, the junction kept 9 bases outside the gene matches. There are 17 residues in the CDR3. CDR3: CASSYSELGTGVETQYF. Written as DNA, the CDR3 is TGTGCCAGCAGTTACTCGGAATTAGGGACAGGGGTGGAGACCCAGTACTTC.

The J gene is TRBJ2-3, the V gene TRBV7-8; D gene unclear. Germline V gives CDR1 SGHVS, CDR2 FQNEAQ. The CDR3 is made up of 14 amino acids. V shed 2 bases and J shed 0 bases, with 6 bases lying between them. The CDR3 region has the DNA TGTGCCAGCAGCTTAAAGCCTAGCACAGATACGCAGTATTTT. This codes for CASSLKPSTDTQYF. The full variable domain, its missing parts supplied by reference TRBV7-8 and TRBJ2-3, is GAGVSQSPRYKVAKRGQDVALRCDPISGHVSLFWYQQALGQGPEFLTYFQNEAQLDKSGLPSDRFFAERPEGSVSTLKIQRTQQEDSAVYLCASSLKPSTDTQYFGPGTRLTVL.